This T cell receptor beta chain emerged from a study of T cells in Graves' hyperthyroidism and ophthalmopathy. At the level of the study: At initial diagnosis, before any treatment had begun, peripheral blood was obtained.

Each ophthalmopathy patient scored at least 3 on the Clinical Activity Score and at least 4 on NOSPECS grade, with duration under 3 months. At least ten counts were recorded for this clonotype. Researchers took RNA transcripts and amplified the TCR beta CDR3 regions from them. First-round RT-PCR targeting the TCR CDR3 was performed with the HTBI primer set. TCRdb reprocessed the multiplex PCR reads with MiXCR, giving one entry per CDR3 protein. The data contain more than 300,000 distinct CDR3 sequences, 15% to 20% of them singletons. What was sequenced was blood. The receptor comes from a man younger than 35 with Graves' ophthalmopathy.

The CDR3 DNA sequence: TGTGCCACCAGTGACACAGGGGTGAACACTGAAGCTTTCTTT. Translation: CATSDTGVNTEAFF. V gene TRBV24-1 combines with J gene TRBJ1-1; 7 bases fit TRBD1. CDR3 length: 14 amino acids. CDR1 is KGHDR and CDR2 is SFDVKD in the germline V gene. J was trimmed by 0 bases and V by 4 bases; bases with no gene match: 1.